The 7 T cell receptor beta chains in this list originate from one sample, sequenced in a study of blood T cells in healthy people across ages. Primed by a sample-barcoded 5' primer and a J-beta primer mix, a second PCR proceeded for 7 to 11 cycles. TCRdb independently ran MiXCR on the 5' RACE reads; one entry per CDR3 protein. The sample consists of 1.5 million to 2 million distinct CDR3 sequences, about 30% of them appearing once. Sequencing used blood. All receptors come from a woman younger than 45 in good health.

The chain joins TRBV20-1 to TRBJ1-4; D unclear. Germline V CDR1 and CDR2: DFQATT, SNEGSKA (reference sequence). Trimming shortened V by 6 bases and J by 8 bases, and 16 bases separated the two germline ends. The CDR3 is 13 amino acids. The CDR3 nucleotides are TGCAGTGCCACCTTGCCCGGGGTGGAAAAACTGTTTTTT. Protein: CSATLPGVEKLFF.

The chain links TRBV7-8 to TRBJ1-1, with TRBD1 matching 9 bases. CDR1 and CDR2 from the germline V gene are SGHVS and FQNEAQ. The junction had 16 bases not matched to a gene; V was cut back by 4 bases and J by 4 bases. This CDR3 has 18 residues. CDR3 sequence: CASSSRGPGQGSFTEAFF. CDR3 DNA sequence: TGTGCCAGCAGCTCTAGGGGTCCGGGACAGGGTAGTTTCACTGAAGCTTTCTTT.

The V call is TRBV29-1, the J call TRBJ1-2; perhaps TRBD1 as D (5 bases). V was shortened by 7 bases and J by 8 bases, with 11 bases between the two germline ends. Germline V CDR1 and CDR2: SQVTM, ANQGSEA. The CDR3 contains 10 residues. CDR3 protein: CSGQGDGYTF. As DNA, the CDR3 is TGCAGCGGACAAGGGGACGGCTACACCTTC.

This clonotype was counted between two and nine times. The chain has TRBV11-2 and TRBJ1-1; D call uncertain. Trimming cost V 5 bases and J 8 bases, with 6 bases left between them. The CDR3 loop spans 10 amino acids. CDR1 is SGHAT, CDR2 FQNNGV, per germline. The CDR3 DNA reads TGTGCCAGCAGCGTAGTAGAAGCTTTCTTT. Encoded protein: CASSVVEAFF.

The genes are TRBV5-1 and TRBJ2-3, with D possibly TRBD2 on 5 matching bases. The ends were cut back, 7 bases at V and 1 base at J, with 16 bases in the middle. CDR3 length: 15 amino acids. CDR1 is SGHRS and CDR2 is YFSETQ in the germline V gene. The CDR3 region is CASSPLRAGTDTQYF. DNA for the CDR3: TGCGCCAGCTCCCCCCTGCGGGCGGGCACAGATACGCAGTATTTT. Full variable domain (outside the CDR3, taken from reference TRBV5-1 and TRBJ2-3): KAGVTQTPRYLIKTRGQQVTLSCSPISGHRSVSWYQQTPGQGLQFLFEYFSETQRNKGNFPGRFSGRQFSNSRSEMNVSTLELGDSALYLCASSPLRAGTDTQYFGPGTRLTVL.

This clonotype was found a few times. The rearrangement uses TRBV29-1 and TRBJ1-3; 7 positions agree with TRBD1. V dropped 6 bases and J dropped 0; count of bases not matched to a gene: 8. Germline loops: CDR1 SQVTM, CDR2 ANQGSEA. The CDR3 is 15 residues long. CDR3 protein: CSVAGQSFSGNTIYF. CDR3 coding DNA: TGCAGCGTGGCGGGACAGTCCTTCTCTGGAAACACCATATATTTT. Full variable domain (outside the CDR3, taken from reference TRBV29-1 and TRBJ1-3): SAVISQKPSRDICQRGTSLTIQCQVDSQVTMMFWYRQQPGQSLTLIATANQGSEATYESGFVIDKFPISRPNLTFSTLTVSNMSPEDSSIYLCSVAGQSFSGNTIYFGEGSWLTVV.

Concerning this clonotype itself: This sequence may be a read error, since a much larger clone differs from it by one base. The genes are TRBV29-1 and TRBJ2-3, with TRBD2 matching 8 bases. This CDR3 is 13 amino acids long. Per germline, CDR1 SQVTM and CDR2 ANQGSEA. In nucleotides, the CDR3 is TGCAACGTTGTTCGGGAGGGGGTGTCGACGCAGTATTTT. It codes for CNVVREGVSTQYF.